This T cell receptor (beta chain) was retrieved from a study of regulatory T cells in long-lasting Graves disease. This clonotype was recorded many times. With iRepertoire HTBI primers and Arm-PCR of CDR3 regions, TCR beta libraries were built. TCRdb re-called the multiplex PCR reads with MiXCR, one entry per CDR3 protein. The sample has hundreds of thousands of distinct CDR3 sequences, 16% seen once. Described time point: newly diagnosed GD, antithyroid drugs for less than 3 months. RNA isolated from PBMCs was used to make the TCR library. The same data also went into a second study, on T cells in Graves' hyperthyroidism and ophthalmopathy. That paper states: Not enrolled were patients with uncontrolled infection, other autoimmune disease, pregnancy or lactation. Diagnoses were established using clinical symptoms, serum thyroxine and TRAb, thyroid ultrasound and orbital computed tomography. Using the HTBI primer set, a first-round RT-PCR was run on the TCR CDR3.

Sequencing was performed on peripheral blood mononuclear cells (PBMCs), taken at new diagnosis, from a patient treated with antithyroid drugs. This sequence was found in a woman aged 30 to 39 with Graves disease.

The CDR3 protein is CASSQDIGSYNEQFF. For the CDR3, the DNA is TGTGCCAGCAGCCAAGATATCGGCTCCTACAATGAGCAGTTCTTC. The chain recombines TRBV3-1 with TRBJ2-1; D is uncertain. The V gene's germline CDR1 is LGHDT and CDR2 YNNKEL (reference sequence). Between the trimmed V and J ends, which lost 0 bases and 0 bases, there was a span of 6 bases. The CDR3 runs 15 residues.